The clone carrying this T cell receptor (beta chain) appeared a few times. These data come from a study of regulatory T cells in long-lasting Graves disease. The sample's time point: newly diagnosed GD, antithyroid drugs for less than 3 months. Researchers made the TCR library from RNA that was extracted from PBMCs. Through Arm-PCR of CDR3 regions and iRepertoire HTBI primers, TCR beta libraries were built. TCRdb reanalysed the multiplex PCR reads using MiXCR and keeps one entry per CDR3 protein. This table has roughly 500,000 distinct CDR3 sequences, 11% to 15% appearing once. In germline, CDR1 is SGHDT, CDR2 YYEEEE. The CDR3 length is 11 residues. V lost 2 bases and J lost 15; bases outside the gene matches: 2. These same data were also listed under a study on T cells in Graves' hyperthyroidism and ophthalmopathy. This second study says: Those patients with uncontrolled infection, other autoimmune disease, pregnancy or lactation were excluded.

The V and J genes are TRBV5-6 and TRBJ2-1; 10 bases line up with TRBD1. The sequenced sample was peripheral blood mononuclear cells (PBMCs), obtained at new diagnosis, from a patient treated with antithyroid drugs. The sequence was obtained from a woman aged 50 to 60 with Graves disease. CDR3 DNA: TGTGCCAGCAGCTTCGGGACAGGGGTGTTCTTC. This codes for CASSFGTGVFF.